These T cell receptor beta chains were read from a single sample in a study of beta chain features in type 1 diabetes. Assay: immunoSEQ multiplex PCR; the TCRdb copy retains only in-frame clones and omits some. The sample carries roughly 250,000 clones, under 70% recorded once. The specimen sequenced was naive CD4+ T cells from blood. Receptors originate from a man aged 25-40 years in good health. CDR3s include the opening cysteine and the closing phenylalanine or tryptophan. The order of the fields is J gene, V gene, D gene, clone size, CDR3 protein, CDR3 DNA. D genes are given only for firm matches. A row's size may be missing; if present it is once, few, many or a size class.

TRBJ2-7	TRBV7-9	NA	NA	CASSLESSSYEQYF	TGTGCCAGCAGCTTAGAATCCAGTTCCTACGAGCAGTACTTC
TRBJ1-1	TRBV30	TRBD1	NA	CALTGTANTEAFF	TGTGCCTTGACCGGGACAGCGAACACTGAAGCTTTCTTT
TRBJ2-5	TRBV9	TRBD1	once	CASSVRTGSETQYF	TGTGCCAGCAGCGTGAGGACAGGGAGCGAGACCCAGTACTTC
TRBJ1-2	TRBV20-1	NA	NA	CSADSYGYTF	TGCAGTGCTGACAGCTATGGCTACACCTTC
TRBJ1-2	TRBV29-1	NA	NA	CSVEGSYTF	TGCAGCGTTGAAGGAAGCTACACCTTC
TRBJ1-1	TRBV7-9	NA	NA	CASSLRGENTEAFF	TGTGCCAGCAGCTTAAGGGGAGAGAACACTGAAGCTTTCTTT
TRBJ1-6	TRBV4-2	NA	NA	CASSQGDNSPLHF	TGTGCCAGCAGCCAGGGCGATAATTCACCCCTCCACTTT
TRBJ2-3	TRBV30	TRBD2	NA	CAWSKVAGFTDTQYF	TGTGCCTGGAGTAAAGTAGCGGGGTTCACAGATACGCAGTATTTT
TRBJ1-6	TRBV10-3	TRBD1	NA	CAISLDRVNSPLHF	TGTGCCATCAGCCTCGACAGGGTAAATTCACCCCTCCACTTT
TRBJ2-3	TRBV9	TRBD2	NA	CASSARSGLANTDTQYF	TGTGCCAGCAGCGCTCGATCGGGACTAGCTAACACAGATACGCAGTATTTT
TRBJ2-5	TRBV5-4	NA	NA	CASSLGGLETQYF	TGTGCCAGCAGCTTGGGGGGCCTGGAGACCCAGTACTTC
TRBJ2-3	TRBV18	NA	NA	CASSPRTVTDTQYF	TGTGCCAGCTCACCAAGGACGGTCACAGATACGCAGTATTTT
TRBJ2-1	TRBV9	TRBD2	NA	CASSVGVAGGFYEQFF	TGTGCCAGCAGCGTAGGCGTAGCGGGAGGATTCTATGAGCAGTTCTTC
TRBJ2-1	TRBV30	NA	NA	CAWSRNSGSYNEQFF	TGTGCCTGGAGTAGGAATAGCGGCTCCTACAATGAGCAGTTCTTC
TRBJ2-1	TRBV28	NA	NA	CASRLANEQFF	TGTGCCAGCAGACTAGCTAATGAGCAGTTCTTC
TRBJ2-1	TRBV21-1	NA	once	CAGGGNEQFF	TGTGCAGGGGGAGGGAATGAGCAGTTCTTC
TRBJ2-2	TRBV13	TRBD2	NA	CASSYRTSGSTGELFF	TGTGCCAGCAGCTACCGGACTAGCGGGAGTACCGGGGAGCTGTTTTTT
TRBJ2-3	TRBV7-2	TRBD2	NA	CASSRDYQADTQYF	TGTGCCAGCAGCCGGGACTATCAGGCAGATACGCAGTATTTT
TRBJ2-1	TRBV7-2	NA	NA	CASSPHREAYNEQFF	TGTGCCAGCAGCCCACACAGGGAGGCCTACAATGAGCAGTTCTTC
TRBJ2-7	TRBV10-2	TRBD1	NA	CASSDLGGASYEQYF	TGCGCCAGCAGTGACTTAGGGGGCGCCTCCTACGAGCAGTACTTC
TRBJ2-3	TRBV5-1	NA	NA	CASSLKQTADTQYF	TGCGCCAGCAGCTTGAAGCAGACTGCGGATACGCAGTATTTT
TRBJ1-1	TRBV20-1	NA	few	CSARHTEAFF	TGCAGTGCTAGGCACACTGAAGCTTTCTTT
TRBJ1-4	TRBV6-6	NA	NA	CASSPVVGEKLFF	TGTGCCAGCAGTCCAGTGGTGGGGGAAAAACTGTTTTTT
TRBJ1-2	TRBV29-1	NA	few	CSVGDHYGYTF	TGCAGCGTTGGAGACCACTATGGCTACACCTTC
TRBJ2-1	TRBV7-9	NA	NA	CASSADTSDEQFF	TGTGCCAGCAGCGCGGACACATCGGATGAGCAGTTCTTC
TRBJ2-7	TRBV30	TRBD2	few	CAWSVGSGSSYEQYF	TGTGCCTGGAGTGTAGGTAGCGGGAGCTCCTACGAGCAGTACTTC
TRBJ2-7	TRBV7-2	TRBD2	NA	CARGASGDHEQYF	TGTGCCCGAGGGGCTAGCGGTGATCACGAGCAGTACTTC
TRBJ2-1	TRBV7-2	TRBD2	NA	CASSSTSGPYNEQFF	TGTGCCAGCAGCTCGACTAGCGGGCCCTACAATGAGCAGTTCTTC
TRBJ1-4	TRBV5-1	TRBD1	NA	CASSLDPGQGNEKLFF	TGCGCCAGCAGCTTGGACCCGGGACAGGGGAATGAAAAACTGTTTTTT
TRBJ2-5	TRBV7-9	NA	NA	CASSRMGTQYF	TGTGCCAGCAGCCGAATGGGGACCCAGTACTTC
TRBJ1-5	TRBV30	NA	NA	CAWTTEGGQPQHF	TGTGCCTGGACGACTGAGGGTGGTCAGCCCCAGCATTTT
TRBJ2-3	TRBV4-3	TRBD2	NA	CASSHPRWAGEETDTQYF	TGCGCCAGCAGCCATCCCCGGTGGGCGGGAGAGGAGACAGATACGCAGTATTTT
TRBJ2-5	TRBV18	NA	NA	CASSPGETQYF	TGTGCCAGCTCACCGGGGGAGACCCAGTACTTC
TRBJ2-1	TRBV5-1	NA	NA	CASSFGPRGSYNEQFF	TGCGCCAGCAGCTTTGGACCCCGAGGGTCCTACAATGAGCAGTTCTTC
TRBJ2-3	TRBV11-2	NA	NA	CASSLALRRTDTQYF	TGTGCCAGCAGCTTAGCTTTGAGGCGGACAGATACGCAGTATTTT
TRBJ2-5	TRBV29-1	NA	NA	CSVGWQGETQYF	TGCAGCGTTGGTTGGCAGGGCGAGACCCAGTACTTC
TRBJ2-5	TRBV19	NA	NA	CASTPAGLETQYF	TGTGCCAGTACCCCCGCGGGGCTCGAGACCCAGTACTTC